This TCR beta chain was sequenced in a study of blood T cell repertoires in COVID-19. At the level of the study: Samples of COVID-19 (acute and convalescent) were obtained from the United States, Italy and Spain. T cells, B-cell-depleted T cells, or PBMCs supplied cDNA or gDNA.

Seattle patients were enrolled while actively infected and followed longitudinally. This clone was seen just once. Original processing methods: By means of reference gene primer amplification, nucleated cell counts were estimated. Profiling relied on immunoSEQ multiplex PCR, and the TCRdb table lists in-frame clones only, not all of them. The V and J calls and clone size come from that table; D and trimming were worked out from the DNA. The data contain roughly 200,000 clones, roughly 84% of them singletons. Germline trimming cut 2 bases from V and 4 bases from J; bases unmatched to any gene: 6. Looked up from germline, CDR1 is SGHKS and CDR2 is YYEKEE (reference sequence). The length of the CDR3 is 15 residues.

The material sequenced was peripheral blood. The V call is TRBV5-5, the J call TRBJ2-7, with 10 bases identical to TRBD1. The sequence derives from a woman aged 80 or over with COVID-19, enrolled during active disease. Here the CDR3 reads CASSLSGTGVYEQYF. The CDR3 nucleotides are TGTGCCAGCAGCTTAAGTGGGACAGGGGTATACGAGCAGTACTTC.